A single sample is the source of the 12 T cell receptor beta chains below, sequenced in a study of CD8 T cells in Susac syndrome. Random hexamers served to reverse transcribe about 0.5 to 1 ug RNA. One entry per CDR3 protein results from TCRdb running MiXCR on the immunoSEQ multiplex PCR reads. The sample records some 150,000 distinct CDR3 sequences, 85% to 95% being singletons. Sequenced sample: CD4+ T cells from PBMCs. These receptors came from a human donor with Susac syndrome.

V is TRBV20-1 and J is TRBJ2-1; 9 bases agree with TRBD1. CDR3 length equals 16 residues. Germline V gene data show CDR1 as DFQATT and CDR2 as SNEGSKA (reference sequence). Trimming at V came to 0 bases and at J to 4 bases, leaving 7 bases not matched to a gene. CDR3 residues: CSARDPGTGMYNEQFF. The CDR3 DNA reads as TGCAGTGCTAGAGATCCAGGGACAGGGATGTACAATGAGCAGTTCTTC.

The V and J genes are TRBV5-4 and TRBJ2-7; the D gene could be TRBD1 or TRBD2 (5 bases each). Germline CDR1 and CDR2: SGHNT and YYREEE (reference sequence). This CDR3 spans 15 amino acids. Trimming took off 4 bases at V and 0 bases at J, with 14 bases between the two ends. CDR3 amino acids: CASSLGTLSSYEQYF. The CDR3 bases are TGTGCCAGCAGCCTAGGGACGTTGAGCTCCTACGAGCAGTACTTC.

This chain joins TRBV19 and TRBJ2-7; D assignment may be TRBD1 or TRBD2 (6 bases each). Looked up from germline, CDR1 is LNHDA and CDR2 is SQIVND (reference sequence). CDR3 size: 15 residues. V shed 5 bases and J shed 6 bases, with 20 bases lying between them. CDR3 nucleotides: TGTGCCAGTAGTGCCCCCCAGGGGAGGTCGGGCGAGCAGTACTTC. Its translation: CASSAPQGRSGEQYF.

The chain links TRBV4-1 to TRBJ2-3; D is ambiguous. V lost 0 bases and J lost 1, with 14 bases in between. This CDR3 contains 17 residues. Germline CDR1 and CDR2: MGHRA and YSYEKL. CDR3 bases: TGCGCCAGCAGCCAAGACGGCGGATCACGGGGCACAGATACGCAGTATTTT. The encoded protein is CASSQDGGSRGTDTQYF.

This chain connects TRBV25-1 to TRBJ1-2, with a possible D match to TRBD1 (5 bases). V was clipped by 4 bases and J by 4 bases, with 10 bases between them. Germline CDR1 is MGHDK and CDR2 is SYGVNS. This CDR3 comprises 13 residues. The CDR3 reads CASSGGVAYGYTF. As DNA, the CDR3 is TGTGCCAGCAGTGGGGGGGTTGCCTATGGCTACACCTTC.

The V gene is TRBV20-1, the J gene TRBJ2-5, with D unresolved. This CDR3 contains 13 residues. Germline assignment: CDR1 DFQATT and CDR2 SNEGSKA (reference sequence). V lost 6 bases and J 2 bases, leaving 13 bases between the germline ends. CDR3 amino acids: CSAHTDGQETQYF. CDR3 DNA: TGCAGTGCCCACACCGATGGACAAGAGACCCAGTACTTC.

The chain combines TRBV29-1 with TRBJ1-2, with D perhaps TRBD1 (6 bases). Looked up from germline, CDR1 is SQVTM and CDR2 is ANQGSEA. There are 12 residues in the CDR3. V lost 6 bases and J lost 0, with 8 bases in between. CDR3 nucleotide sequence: TGCAGCGTCCGGGACACTAACTATGGCTACACCTTC. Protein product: CSVRDTNYGYTF.

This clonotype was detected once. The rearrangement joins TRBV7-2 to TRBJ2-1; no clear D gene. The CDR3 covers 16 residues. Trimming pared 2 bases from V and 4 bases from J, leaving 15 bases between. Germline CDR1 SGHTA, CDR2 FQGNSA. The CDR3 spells CASSLRVGTPYNEQFF. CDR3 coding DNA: TGTGCCAGCAGCTTAAGAGTGGGCACACCATACAATGAGCAGTTCTTC. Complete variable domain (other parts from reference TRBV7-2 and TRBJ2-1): GAGVSQSPSNKVTEKGKDVELRCDPISGHTALYWYRQSLGQGLEFLIYFQGNSAPDKSGLPSDRFSAERTGGSVSTLTIQRTQQEDSAVYLCASSLRVGTPYNEQFFGPGTRLTVL.

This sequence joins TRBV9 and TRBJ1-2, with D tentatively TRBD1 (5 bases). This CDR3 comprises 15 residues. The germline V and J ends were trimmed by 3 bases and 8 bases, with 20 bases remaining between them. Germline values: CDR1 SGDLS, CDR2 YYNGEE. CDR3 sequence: CASSGALGRGWGYTF. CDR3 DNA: TGTGCCAGCAGCGGGGCCCTTGGAAGGGGATGGGGCTACACCTTC.

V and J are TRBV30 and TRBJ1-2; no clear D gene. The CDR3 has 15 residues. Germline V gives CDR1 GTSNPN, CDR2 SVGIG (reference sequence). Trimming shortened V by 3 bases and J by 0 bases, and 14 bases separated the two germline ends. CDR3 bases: TGTGCCTGGAGCCCCAATGAGAGCGCTAACTATGGCTACACCTTC. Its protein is CAWSPNESANYGYTF.

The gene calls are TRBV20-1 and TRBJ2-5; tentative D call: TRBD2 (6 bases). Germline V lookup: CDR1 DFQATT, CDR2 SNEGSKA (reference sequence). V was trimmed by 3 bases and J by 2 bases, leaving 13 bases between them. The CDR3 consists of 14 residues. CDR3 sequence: CSARRGEAQETQYF. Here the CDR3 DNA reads TGCAGTGCTAGGCGAGGGGAGGCGCAAGAGACCCAGTACTTC.

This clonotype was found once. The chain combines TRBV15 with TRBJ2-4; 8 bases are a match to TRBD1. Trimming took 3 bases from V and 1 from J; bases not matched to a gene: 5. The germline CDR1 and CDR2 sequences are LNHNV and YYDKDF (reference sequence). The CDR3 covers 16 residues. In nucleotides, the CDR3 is TGTGCCACCAGCAGCCGGACAGGGATTGCCAAAAACATTCAGTACTTC. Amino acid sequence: CATSSRTGIAKNIQYF.